Sequencing of this T cell receptor (beta chain) was carried out in a study of blood T cells in healthy people across ages. Overall study results and limits: Because sorting was not performed, PBMCs prevented conclusive naive versus antigen-experienced comparison. Any changes in expanded clonotypes were possibly confounded, as donor CMV status remained unknown. Age showed a roughly linear inverse relationship with TCR beta diversity per million T cells.

A sample-barcoded 5' primer and a J-beta primer mix were used in a second PCR of about 6 to 11 cycles. TCRdb processed the 5' RACE reads anew with MiXCR; each CDR3 protein has one entry. This sample has around 970,000 distinct CDR3 sequences, with 51% found just once. Concerning this clonotype: Its antigen remains unidentified.

The germline V and J ends were trimmed by 0 bases and 5 bases, with 14 bases remaining between them. The CDR3 is made up of 15 amino acids. CDR1 is SGDLS, CDR2 YYNGEE, per germline. The chain couples TRBV9 to TRBJ2-5; no definite D call. Material: blood. The receptor comes from a woman in her sixties in good health. CDR3 bases: TGTGCCAGCAGCGTAGATGCCCAGGATTGGGAGACCCAGTACTTC. The encoded protein is CASSVDAQDWETQYF.